Listed below are T cell receptor beta chains from one sample, sequenced in a study of tumor-infiltrating lymphocytes in primary liver carcinoma. Each CDR3 protein is one row after TCRdb ran MiXCR on the multiplex PCR reads. The sample holds 20,000 to 30,000 distinct CDR3 sequences, approximately 71% seen once. The sequencing sample was made of liver tumor tissue from sampling region 5. The receptor set was obtained from a woman younger than 45 with primary liver carcinoma and hepatitis B virus infection. Each CDR3 is given with its conserved first and last residue. D genes are given only for firm matches. The size field is filled for only some rows; it gives once, few, many or a size class.

J	size	V	D	CDR3	DNA
TRBJ1-1	few	TRBV6-5	.	CASSYGGNGRGIEAFF	TGTGCCAGCAGCTACGGGGGCAACGGAAGAGGAATTGAAGCTTTCTTT
TRBJ1-2	.	TRBV5-6	.	CARSSRKNYCYTF	TGTGCCAGAAGCTCTCGCAAGAACTATTGCTACACCTTC
TRBJ2-1	.	TRBV11-3	TRBD2	CASSLLAGGGYEQFF	TGTGCCTCCAGCCTACTAGCGGGGGGGGGGTATGAGCAGTTCTTC
TRBJ2-2	.	TRBV11-2	.	CASSLAGFAYTGELFF	TGTGCCAGCAGCTTAGCTGGGTTCGCGTACACGGGGGAGCTCTTTTTT
TRBJ2-7	.	TRBV5-5	.	CAGSVPIGGGTYEQYF	TGTGCCGGCAGCGTCCCTATTGGGGGTGGTACCTACGAGCAGTACTTC
TRBJ1-5	few	TRBV6-2/TRBV6-3	.	CVSGYRDNQPQHF	TGTGTCAGTGGTTACCGGGACAATCAGCCCCAGCATTTT
TRBJ2-2	.	TRBV12-5	.	CASDLAAFTGELFF	TGTGCTAGTGATTTGGCAGCCTTCACCGGGGAGCTGTTTTTT
TRBJ2-7	.	TRBV7-9	.	CASRSGYTSEQYF	TGTGCCAGCAGGTCGGGGTACACCTCCGAGCAGTACTTC
TRBJ2-2	few	TRBV6-1	.	CASSGTLPGGAANTGELFF	TGTGCCAGCAGTGGAACCCTTCCCGGGGGCGCCGCGAACACCGGGGAGTTGTTTTTC
TRBJ2-2	.	TRBV6-5	TRBD1	CASSQRTGFTGELSF	TGTGCCAGCAGTCAGCGGACAGGGTTCACCGGAGAGCTGTCTTTT
TRBJ2-1	.	TRBV4-1	.	CASSQCGLAKDEQFF	TGCGCCAGCAGCCAATGTGGTCTAGCGAAGGATGAGCAGTTCTTC
TRBJ2-1	few	TRBV5-5	TRBD2	CASSLTLAENNEQFF	TGTGCCAGCAGCTTGACACTAGCGGAGAATAATGAGCAGTTCTTC
TRBJ2-3	once	TRBV7-9	.	CASSLRSTDTHYF	TGTGCCAGCAGTTTGAGAAGCACAGATACGCACTATTTT
TRBJ2-7	few	TRBV12-3/TRBV12-4	.	CVSSHTSYEQYF	TGTGTCAGCAGCCATACTAGTTACGAGCAGTACTTC
TRBJ2-1	.	TRBV11-1	.	CASGGSGNRNEHFF	TGTGCCAGTGGCGGATCGGGTAATAGGAATGAGCACTTCTTC
TRBJ2-2	many	TRBV19	.	CASSMGTANTGELFF	TGTGCCAGTAGTATGGGGACTGCGAACACCGGGGAGCTGTTTTTT
TRBJ2-5	medium-sized	TRBV6-1	.	CASSLYPLLGGETQYF	TGTGCCAGCAGTCTTTACCCCCTGCTGGGAGGAGAGACCCAGTACTTC
TRBJ2-4	.	TRBV5-5	TRBD2	CASSLVGMWEGSEIQYF	TGTGCCAGCAGCTTAGTAGGAATGTGGGAGGGATCGGAGATTCAGTACTTC